Following are 19 T cell receptor beta chains from one sample sequenced in a study of blood T cell repertoires in COVID-19. Sequenced by immunoSEQ multiplex PCR; TCRdb stores in-frame clones only, minus some. The sample consists of over 250,000 clones, over 70% of them appearing once. Sequencing was carried out using peripheral blood. The receptors here all came from a woman of 80 years or more with acute or convalescent COVID-19.

V gene TRBV28 combines with J gene TRBJ2-1; no firm D call. Trimming removed 3 bases from V and 8 bases from J, with 8 bases in between. Per the germline V gene, CDR1 is MDHEN and CDR2 is SYDVKM. The CDR3 covers 12 residues. The CDR3 nucleotides read TGTGCCAGCAGTTTCAGTGGTTATGAGCAGTTCTTC. Translated, it gives CASSFSGYEQFF.

The chain couples TRBV5-6 to TRBJ2-1; TRBD2 matches at 11 bases. The CDR3 has 13 amino acids. CDR1 and CDR2 (germline): SGHDT, YYEEEE. V dropped 0 bases and J dropped 14; count of bases not matched to a gene: 4. This CDR3 reads CASSLASGRLKFF. In DNA form, the CDR3 reads TGTGCCAGCAGCTTGGCTAGCGGGAGGCTTAAGTTCTTC.

The chain links TRBV29-1 to TRBJ2-5; the match to TRBD1 covers 12 bases. The CDR3 totals 14 residues. V dropped 7 bases and J dropped 4; count of bases not matched to a gene: 7. CDR1 and CDR2 (germline): SQVTM, ANQGSEA. The CDR3 reads CSGGQGAGRETQYF. In DNA, the CDR3 is TGCAGCGGGGGACAGGGGGCTGGGAGAGAGACCCAGTACTTC.

This clone has only one observation. CDR3 sequence: CASSPQTGTDSPLHF. CDR3 coding DNA: TGTGCCAGCAGTCCCCAGACAGGGACGGATTCACCCCTCCACTTT. V gene TRBV2 combines with J gene TRBJ1-6; 7 bases line up with TRBD1. CDR3 length equals 15 residues. Germline V gene sequence: CDR1 SNHLY, CDR2 FYNNEI. V was pared by 5 bases and J by 8 bases, with 9 bases of the junction left unmatched.

The chain has TRBV11-2 and TRBJ1-3; D is unclear. The V gene's germline CDR1 is SGHAT and CDR2 FQNNGV. Trimming shortened V by 2 bases and J by 0 bases, and 8 bases separated the two germline ends. This CDR3 comprises 15 residues. CDR3 sequence (DNA): TGTGCCAGCAGCTTACTTAGGAGCTCTGGAAACACCATATATTTT. It specifies CASSLLRSSGNTIYF.

The chain has TRBV6-5 and TRBJ2-7, with 11 bases matching TRBD2. CDR1 MNHEY and CDR2 SVGAGI come from the germline V gene. Unmatched junction bases numbered 2, after V lost 0 bases and J lost 4 bases. CDR3 length: 15 amino acids. CDR3 sequence reads: CASSYSGLAVYEQYF. CDR3 coding DNA: TGTGCCAGCAGTTACTCGGGACTAGCGGTATACGAGCAGTACTTC.

This clone was seen a few times. The chain couples TRBV7-9 to TRBJ1-2; TRBD1 matches 7 bases. Trimming took 0 bases from V and 6 from J; bases not matched to a gene: 4. The CDR3 contains 14 residues. Germline-derived CDR1 and CDR2 are SEHNR and FQNEAQ (reference sequence). The CDR3 DNA sequence: TGTGCCAGCAGCTTAGCTCAAGACAGGGATGGCTACACCTTC. Protein sequence: CASSLAQDRDGYTF.

The chain combines TRBV25-1 with TRBJ1-6, with 8 bases matching TRBD1. V lost 6 bases, J lost 7 bases, and 8 bases stayed unmatched. CDR3 length: 15 residues. Germline-derived CDR1 and CDR2 are MGHDK and SYGVNS. Here the CDR3 reads CASRDLTGENSPLHF. The CDR3 bases are TGTGCCAGCAGGGACCTGACAGGGGAAAATTCACCCCTCCACTTT.

The rearrangement joins TRBV3-1 (or the pseudogene TRBV3-2) to TRBJ1-4; D might be TRBD1 (5 bases). The V end lost 8 bases, the J end lost 4 bases, and 8 bases lay between the germline ends. Germline lookup yields CDR1 LGHDT and CDR2 YNNKEL (reference sequence). This CDR3 is built from 12 residues. The CDR3 DNA reads TGTGCCAGCGGGGCAGGTAATGAAAAACTGTTTTTT. This codes for CASGAGNEKLFF.

The rearrangement links TRBV3-1 (or the pseudogene TRBV3-2) to TRBJ1-1, with TRBD1 matching 9 bases. In germline, CDR1 is LGHDT, CDR2 YNNKEL (reference sequence). V lost 4 bases and J lost 8; bases outside the gene matches: 8. The CDR3 has 14 residues. CDR3 in DNA: TGTGCCAGCAGCCCCCGGGACAGGGTCCACGAAGCTTTCTTT. The encoded protein is CASSPRDRVHEAFF.

The V gene is TRBV19, the J gene TRBJ1-1; TRBD1 matches at 9 bases. CDR3 size: 15 residues. Germline V lookup: CDR1 LNHDA, CDR2 SQIVND (reference sequence). The J segment lost 1 base and the V segment lost 8 bases, leaving 8 bases of the junction unmatched. The CDR3 sequence: CASVTGGLGNTEAFF. CDR3 sequence (DNA): TGTGCCAGTGTGACAGGGGGGCTCGGGAACACTGAAGCTTTCTTT.

This clone has just a few counts. The chain joins TRBV18 to TRBJ1-1, with 8 bases identical to TRBD1. After removal of 2 bases from V and 1 base from J, the junction contained 3 bases not matched to a gene. Germline V gene data show CDR1 as KGHSH and CDR2 as LQKENI. The CDR3 sequence is 15 residues long. In nucleotides, the CDR3 is TGTGCCAGCTCACCAACAGGACAGGGGAACACTGAAGCTTTCTTT. It encodes CASSPTGQGNTEAFF.

The chain combines TRBV6-1 with TRBJ2-7; possible D gene TRBD2, 6 bases. Trimming pared 3 bases from V and 2 bases from J, leaving 11 bases between. CDR1 is MNHNS and CDR2 is SASEGT in the germline V gene. This CDR3 region has 14 residues. The CDR3 loop is CASSDGGTTYEQYF. CDR3 sequence (DNA): TGTGCCAGCAGTGATGGAGGGACGACCTACGAGCAGTACTTC.

This clone was observed a single time. The J gene is TRBJ1-6, the V gene TRBV6-2 or TRBV6-3; D gene uncertain. The CDR3 length is 13 residues. The V and J ends lost 5 bases and 9 bases respectively, with 11 bases between them. CDR1 and CDR2 (germline): MNHEY, SVGEGT. DNA of the CDR3: TGTGCCAGCAGTCCAGATGGCCTTTCACCCCTCCACTTT. This sequence encodes CASSPDGLSPLHF.

The rearrangement joins TRBV12-2 to TRBJ1-1. TRBV12-2 constitutes a pseudogene. The CDR3 loop spans 16 amino acids. The CDR3 DNA is TGTGCAAGTCGCCCCCGGGTCCTCGTTATGAACACTGAAGCTTTCTTT. Protein sequence: CASRPRVLVMNTEAFF.

The chain links TRBV6-1 to TRBJ1-2; 8 bases are a match to TRBD1. The ends lost 0 bases at V and 5 bases at J; junction bases unmatched: 5. Germline lookup yields CDR1 MNHNS and CDR2 SASEGT. This CDR3 is 15 amino acids long. The CDR3 bases are TGTGCCAGCAGTGAAGCGAACAGGGGGGGGTATGGCTACACCTTC. Translating it yields CASSEANRGGYGYTF.

This chain links TRBV5-1 with TRBJ2-2; unclear D gene. Trimming took off 4 bases at V and 6 bases at J, with 16 bases between the two ends. Looked up from germline, CDR1 is SGHRS and CDR2 is YFSETQ. CDR3 length equals 15 residues. The CDR3 spells CASSTSGDLAGELFF. The CDR3 coding sequence is TGCGCCAGCAGCACCTCCGGAGATTTAGCCGGGGAGCTGTTTTTT.

This clone was seen just once. This chain links TRBV3-1 (or the pseudogene TRBV3-2) with TRBJ2-2; 7 bases align to TRBD2. CDR1 is LGHDT and CDR2 is YNNKEL in the germline V gene (reference sequence). The J segment lost 6 bases and the V segment lost 4 bases, leaving 8 bases of the junction unmatched. This CDR3 is 15 amino acids long. DNA for the CDR3: TGTGCCAGCAGCCGCCCAGACCTAGCGGCCGGGGAGCTGTTTTTT. The encoded protein is CASSRPDLAAGELFF.

The chain joins TRBV11-2 to TRBJ2-1, with D possibly matching TRBD2 (7 bases). CDR1 and CDR2 from the germline V gene are SGHAT and FQNNGV. The CDR3 length is 16 residues. V dropped 8 bases and J dropped 4 bases, with 21 bases sitting between them. CDR3 in amino acids: CASHRGGVAIYNEQFF. The CDR3 DNA follows: TGTGCCAGCCATAGGGGGGGAGTGGCGATATACAATGAGCAGTTCTTC.